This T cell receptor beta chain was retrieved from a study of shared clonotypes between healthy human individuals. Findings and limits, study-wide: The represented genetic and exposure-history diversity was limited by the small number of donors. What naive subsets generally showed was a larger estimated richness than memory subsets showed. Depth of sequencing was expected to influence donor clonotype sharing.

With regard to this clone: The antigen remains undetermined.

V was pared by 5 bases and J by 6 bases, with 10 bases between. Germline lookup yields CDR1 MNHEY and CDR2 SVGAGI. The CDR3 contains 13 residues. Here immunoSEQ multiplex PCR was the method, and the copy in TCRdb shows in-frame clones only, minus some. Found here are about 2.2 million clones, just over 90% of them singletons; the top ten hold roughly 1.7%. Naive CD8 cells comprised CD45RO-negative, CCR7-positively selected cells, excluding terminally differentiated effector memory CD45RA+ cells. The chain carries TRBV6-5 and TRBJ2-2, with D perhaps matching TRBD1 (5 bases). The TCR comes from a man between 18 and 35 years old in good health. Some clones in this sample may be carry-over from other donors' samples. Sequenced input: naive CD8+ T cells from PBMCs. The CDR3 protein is CASSPGYPGELFF. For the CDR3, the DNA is TGTGCCAGCAGTCCAGGGTATCCCGGGGAGCTGTTTTTT.